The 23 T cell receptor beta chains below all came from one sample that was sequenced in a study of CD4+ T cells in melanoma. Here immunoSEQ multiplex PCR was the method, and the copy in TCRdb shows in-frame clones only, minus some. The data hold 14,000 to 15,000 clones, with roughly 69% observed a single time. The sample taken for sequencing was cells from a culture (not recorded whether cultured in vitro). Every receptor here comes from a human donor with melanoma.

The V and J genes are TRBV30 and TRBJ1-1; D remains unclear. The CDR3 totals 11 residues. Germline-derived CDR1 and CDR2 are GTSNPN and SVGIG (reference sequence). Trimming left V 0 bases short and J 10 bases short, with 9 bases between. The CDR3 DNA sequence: TGTGCCTGGAGTGTATTGCGTGGAGCTTTCTTT. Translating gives CAWSVLRGAFF.

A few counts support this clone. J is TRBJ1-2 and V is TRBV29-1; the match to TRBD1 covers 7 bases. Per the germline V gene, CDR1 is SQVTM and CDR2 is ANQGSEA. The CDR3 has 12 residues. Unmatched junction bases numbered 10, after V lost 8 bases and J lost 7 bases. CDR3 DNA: TGCAGCATAGGGGGCGGATCGTTTGGCTACACCTTC. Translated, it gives CSIGGGSFGYTF.

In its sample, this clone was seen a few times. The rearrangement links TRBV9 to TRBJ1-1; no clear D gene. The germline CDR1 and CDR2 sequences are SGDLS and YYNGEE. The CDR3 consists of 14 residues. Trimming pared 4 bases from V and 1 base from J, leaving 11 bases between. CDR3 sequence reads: CASSPGAGNTEAFF. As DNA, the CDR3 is TGTGCCAGCAGCCCAGGTGCGGGGAACACTGAAGCTTTCTTT.

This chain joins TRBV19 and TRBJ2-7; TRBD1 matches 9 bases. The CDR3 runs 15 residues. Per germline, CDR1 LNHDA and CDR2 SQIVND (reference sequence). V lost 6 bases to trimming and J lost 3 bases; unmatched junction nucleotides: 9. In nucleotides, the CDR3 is TGTGCCAGTAGCTCGGGACAGGGTGGGAGCTACGAGCAGTACTTC. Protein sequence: CASSSGQGGSYEQYF.

CDR3 in amino acids: CASSSPSGADNEQFF. The CDR3 DNA is TGTGCCAGCAGCTCCCCTAGCGGGGCAGACAATGAGCAGTTCTTC. The chain carries TRBV5-4 and TRBJ2-1; 9 bases are a match to TRBD2. The germline gives CDR1 SGHNT, CDR2 YYREEE (reference sequence). The trim removed 3 bases at V and 5 bases at J, leaving 6 bases unmatched. The CDR3 has 15 residues.

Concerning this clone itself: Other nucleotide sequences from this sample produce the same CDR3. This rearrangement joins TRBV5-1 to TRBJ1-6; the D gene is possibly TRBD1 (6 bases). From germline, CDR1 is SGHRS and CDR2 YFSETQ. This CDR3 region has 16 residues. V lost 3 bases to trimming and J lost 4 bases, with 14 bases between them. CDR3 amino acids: CASSSQGSSYNSPLHF. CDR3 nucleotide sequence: TGCGCCAGCAGCTCCCAGGGGTCCTCATATAATTCACCCCTCCACTTT. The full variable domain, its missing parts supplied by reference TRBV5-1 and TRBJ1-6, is KAGVTQTPRYLIKTRGQQVTLSCSPISGHRSVSWYQQTPGQGLQFLFEYFSETQRNKGNFPGRFSGRQFSNSRSEMNVSTLELGDSALYLCASSSQGSSYNSPLHFGNGTRLTVT.

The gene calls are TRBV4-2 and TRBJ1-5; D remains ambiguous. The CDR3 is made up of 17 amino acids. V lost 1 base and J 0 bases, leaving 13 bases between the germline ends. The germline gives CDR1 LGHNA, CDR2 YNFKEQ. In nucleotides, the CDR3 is TGTGCCAGCAGCCAAGTCTTGGGAGTCGATAGCAATCAGCCCCAGCATTTT. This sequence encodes CASSQVLGVDSNQPQHF.

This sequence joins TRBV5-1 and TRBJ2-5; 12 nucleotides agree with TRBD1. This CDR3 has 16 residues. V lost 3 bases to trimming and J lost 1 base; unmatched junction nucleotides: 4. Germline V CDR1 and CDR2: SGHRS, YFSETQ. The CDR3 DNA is TGCGCCAGCAGCTGGGGGGACAGGGGGCCCCAAGAGACCCAGTACTTC. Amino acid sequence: CASSWGDRGPQETQYF. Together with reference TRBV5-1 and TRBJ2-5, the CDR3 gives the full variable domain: KAGVTQTPRYLIKTRGQQVTLSCSPISGHRSVSWYQQTPGQGLQFLFEYFSETQRNKGNFPGRFSGRQFSNSRSEMNVSTLELGDSALYLCASSWGDRGPQETQYFGPGTRLLVL.

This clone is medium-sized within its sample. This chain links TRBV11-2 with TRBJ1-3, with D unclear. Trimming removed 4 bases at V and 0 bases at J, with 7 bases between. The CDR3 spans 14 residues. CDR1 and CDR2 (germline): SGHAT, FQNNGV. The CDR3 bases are TGTGCCAGCAGCTCTATTACCTCTGGAAACACCATATATTTT. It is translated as CASSSITSGNTIYF.

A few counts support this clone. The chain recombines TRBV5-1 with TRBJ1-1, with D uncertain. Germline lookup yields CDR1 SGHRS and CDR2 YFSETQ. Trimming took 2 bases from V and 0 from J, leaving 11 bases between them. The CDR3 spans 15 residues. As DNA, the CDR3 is TGCGCCAGCAGCTTCGGTCGGAACTTGAACACTGAAGCTTTCTTT. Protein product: CASSFGRNLNTEAFF.

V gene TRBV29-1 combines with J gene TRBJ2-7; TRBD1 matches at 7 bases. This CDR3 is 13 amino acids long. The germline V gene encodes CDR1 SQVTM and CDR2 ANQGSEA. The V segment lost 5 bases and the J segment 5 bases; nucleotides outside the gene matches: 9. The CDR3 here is CSVKTGFVNEQYF. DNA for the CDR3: TGCAGCGTTAAGACAGGGTTTGTAAACGAGCAGTACTTC.

CDR3 DNA sequence: TGCGCCAGCAGCCATATCGGGGGGGGCCGGGAGACCCAGTACTTC. Its translation is CASSHIGGGRETQYF. V usage is TRBV4-1 and J usage is TRBJ2-5; TRBD2 matches at 8 bases. Per germline, CDR1 MGHRA and CDR2 YSYEKL. The CDR3 is made up of 15 amino acids. V lost 3 bases to trimming and J lost 5 bases; unmatched junction nucleotides: 8.

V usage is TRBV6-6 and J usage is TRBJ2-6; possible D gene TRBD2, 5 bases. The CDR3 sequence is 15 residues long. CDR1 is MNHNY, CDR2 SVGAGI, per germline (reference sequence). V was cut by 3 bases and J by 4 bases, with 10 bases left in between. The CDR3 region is CASSYRGSGANVLTF. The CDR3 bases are TGTGCCAGCAGTTATCGAGGGTCCGGGGCCAACGTCCTGACTTTC.

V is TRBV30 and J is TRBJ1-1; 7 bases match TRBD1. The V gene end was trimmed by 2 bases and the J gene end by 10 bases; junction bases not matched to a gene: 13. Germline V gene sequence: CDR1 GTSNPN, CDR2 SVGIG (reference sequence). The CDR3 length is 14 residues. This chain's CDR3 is CAWSTAGGGTSAFF. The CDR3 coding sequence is TGTGCCTGGAGTACCGCAGGGGGGGGGACATCAGCTTTCTTT.

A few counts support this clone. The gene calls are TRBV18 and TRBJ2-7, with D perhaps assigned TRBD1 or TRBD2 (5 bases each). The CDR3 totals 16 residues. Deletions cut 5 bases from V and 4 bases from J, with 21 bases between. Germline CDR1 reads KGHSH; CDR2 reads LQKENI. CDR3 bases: TGTGCCAGCTCAGCCGGGACGCCTAAACTGCAATACGAGCAGTACTTC. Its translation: CASSAGTPKLQYEQYF.

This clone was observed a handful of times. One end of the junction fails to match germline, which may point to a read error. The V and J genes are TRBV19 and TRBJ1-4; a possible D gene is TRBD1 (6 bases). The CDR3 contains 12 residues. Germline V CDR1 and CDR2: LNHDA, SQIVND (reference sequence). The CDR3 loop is CASSLDTGLLFF. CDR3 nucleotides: TGTGCCAGTAGTTTAGATACAGGGTTACTGTTTTTT.

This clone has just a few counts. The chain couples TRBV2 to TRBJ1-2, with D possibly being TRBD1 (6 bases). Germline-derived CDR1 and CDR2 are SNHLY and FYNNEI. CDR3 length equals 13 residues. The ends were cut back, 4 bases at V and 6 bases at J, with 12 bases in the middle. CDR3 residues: CASSVRGKDGYTF. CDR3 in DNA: TGTGCCAGCAGTGTGAGGGGGAAAGATGGCTACACCTTC.

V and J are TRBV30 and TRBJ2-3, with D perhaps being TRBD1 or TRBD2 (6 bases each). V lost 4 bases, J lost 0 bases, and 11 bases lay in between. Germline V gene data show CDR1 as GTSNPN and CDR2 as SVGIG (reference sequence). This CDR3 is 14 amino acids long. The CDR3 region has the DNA TGTGCCTGGACAACAGGGACTAGCACAGATACGCAGTATTTT. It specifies CAWTTGTSTDTQYF.

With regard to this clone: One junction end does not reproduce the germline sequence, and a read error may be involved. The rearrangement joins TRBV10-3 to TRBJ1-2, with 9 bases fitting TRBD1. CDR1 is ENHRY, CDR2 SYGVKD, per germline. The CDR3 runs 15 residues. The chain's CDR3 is CASSEDTGGFLSYTF. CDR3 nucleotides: TGTGCCAGCAGTGAAGATACAGGGGGCTTCCTATCCTACACCTTC.

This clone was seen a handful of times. The CDR3 loop is CASSFGELGLGNEQFF. The CDR3 nucleotides read TGTGCCAGCAGCTTCGGCGAACTTGGACTGGGCAATGAGCAGTTCTTC. The chain couples TRBV7-8 to TRBJ2-1; tentatively, D is TRBD2 (5 bases). The germline CDR1 and CDR2 sequences are SGHVS and FQNEAQ. V lost 3 bases and J lost 6, with 18 bases in between. This CDR3 has 16 amino acids.

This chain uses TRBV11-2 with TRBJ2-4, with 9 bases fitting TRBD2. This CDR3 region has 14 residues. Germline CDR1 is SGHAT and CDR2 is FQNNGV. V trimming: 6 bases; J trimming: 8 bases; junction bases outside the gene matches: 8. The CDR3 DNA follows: TGTGCCAGCAGGGCAGCGGGGGGCCGGGACATTCAGTACTTC. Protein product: CASRAAGGRDIQYF.

The CDR3 region has the DNA TGTGCCAGCAGCTTCCGGGGGGCAGGAGATACGCAGTATTTT. Translation gives CASSFRGAGDTQYF. The rearrangement links TRBV5-4 to TRBJ2-3; possibly TRBD2 for D (7 bases). V lost 2 bases and J 5 bases, leaving 12 bases between the germline ends. Germline V gene lookup returns CDR1 SGHNT and CDR2 YYREEE (reference sequence). The CDR3 totals 14 residues.

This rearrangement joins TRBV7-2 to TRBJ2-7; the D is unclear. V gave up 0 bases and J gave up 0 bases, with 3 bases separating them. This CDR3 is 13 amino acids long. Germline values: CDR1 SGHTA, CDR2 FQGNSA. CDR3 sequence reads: CASSLAVSYEQYF. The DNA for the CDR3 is TGTGCCAGCAGCTTAGCAGTCTCCTACGAGCAGTACTTC.